Listed below are T cell receptor beta chains from one sample, sequenced in a study of cytomegalovirus exposure and HLA in healthy donors. Repertoires were generated with immunoSEQ multiplex PCR, while TCRdb's copy carries only in-frame clones and drops some. The repertoire consists of roughly 100,000 clones, with roughly three quarters occurring once and the leading ten covering approximately 8%. The sequenced material came from PBMCs. The receptors stem from a female donor in good health and CMV-seronegative. The CDR3 runs from the conserved cysteine through the conserved F or W. D genes are given only for firm matches. Expanded clones are given a class, and other clones once, few, many or no size at all.

D	V	size	J	DNA	CDR3
TRBD1	TRBV27	.	TRBJ2-7	TGTGCCAGCAGTTTGCAGGGGGTGCCCCGCGAGCAGTACTTC	CASSLQGVPREQYF
TRBD2	TRBV9	.	TRBJ2-5	TGTGCCAGCAGCGTAGGGAGTAGCGGGAGTACAGAGACCCAGTACTTC	CASSVGSSGSTETQYF
TRBD1	TRBV19	.	TRBJ1-5	TGTGCCAGTAGTAGACAGGGTGGAGTTGGTAGCAATCAGCCCCAGCATTTT	CASSRQGGVGSNQPQHF
TRBD2	TRBV19	.	TRBJ2-1	TGTGCCAGTAGTATTGGGCTAGCGGGAGGGCGAAATGAGCAGTTCTTC	CASSIGLAGGRNEQFF
.	TRBV7-9	.	TRBJ2-7	TGTGCCAGCAGCTTAAGGGAGGTACCCTACGAGCAGTACTTC	CASSLREVPYEQYF
.	TRBV18	.	TRBJ1-5	TGTGCCAGCTCCCCTAGTAGCAATCAGCCCCAGCATTTT	CASSPSSNQPQHF
TRBD2	TRBV5-1	few	TRBJ2-1	TGCGCCAGCAGCCCCATTTCCGGGACTAGCGGGGGGGGGAGGAATGAGCAGTTCTTC	CASSPISGTSGGGRNEQFF
.	TRBV30	.	TRBJ2-7	TGTGCCTGGAGTGTAGTCCTAGCCGTCCACGAGCAGTACTTC	CAWSVVLAVHEQYF
TRBD1	TRBV7-9	.	TRBJ2-3	TGTGCCAGCACCCCATTGTCGACAGGGGAATCAGATACGCAGTATTTT	CASTPLSTGESDTQYF
.	TRBV6-5	.	TRBJ2-4	TGTGCCAGCAGTTACTTAGGGGGGGTTAAAAACATTCAGTACTTC	CASSYLGGVKNIQYF
TRBD2	TRBV5-1	few	TRBJ2-5	TGCGCCAGCAGCTTGCAGCCCGAGGGGCGGGGGACTTCGGGGACCCAGTACTTC	CASSLQPEGRGTSGTQYF
.	TRBV7-9	.	TRBJ2-4	TGTTCCAGCAGTCCAGGGCCTATTCTCGTTCAGTACTTC	CSSSPGPILVQYF
TRBD1	TRBV27	once	TRBJ2-7	TGTGCCAGCAGTCCTGGGACAGGGGAGTACGAGCAGTACTTC	CASSPGTGEYEQYF
.	TRBV6-1	.	TRBJ2-7	TGTGCCAGCAGTCCCGTGTTCTACGAGCAGTACTTC	CASSPVFYEQYF
.	TRBV30	.	TRBJ2-7	TGTGCCTGGAGTACGCGGGGCCTCTCCTACGAGCAGTACTTC	CAWSTRGLSYEQYF
TRBD2	TRBV9	.	TRBJ2-7	TGTGCCAGCAGCGTAGCGGCTAGCGGGAACTACGAGCAGTACTTC	CASSVAASGNYEQYF
.	TRBV18	.	TRBJ2-5	TGTGCCAGCTCACCACTCGACCAGGCGGAGACCCAGTACTTC	CASSPLDQAETQYF
.	TRBV18	.	TRBJ1-1	TGTGCCAGCTCACCACCTGTGAGGCGGACTGAAGCTTTCTTT	CASSPPVRRTEAFF
.	TRBV7-9	.	TRBJ1-2	TGTGCCAGCAGCCCCCGTGGGGGGGGTGATTACTATGGCTACACCTTC	CASSPRGGGDYYGYTF
TRBD1	TRBV28	.	TRBJ1-3	TGTGCCAGCAGAGGTGGGACAGGGGGAAACACCATATATTTT	CASRGGTGGNTIYF
.	TRBV6-5	.	TRBJ2-3	TGTGCCAGCAGCGCCGAGGGCGGTAGCACAGATACGCAGTATTTT	CASSAEGGSTDTQYF
TRBD2	TRBV15	few	TRBJ2-3	TGTGCCACCAGCATTAGCGGGAGGGCCTCAGATACGCAGTATTTT	CATSISGRASDTQYF
.	TRBV5-1	.	TRBJ1-4	TGCGCCAGCAGCCGGGATGGGGATTCGAGTGAAAAACTGTTTTTT	CASSRDGDSSEKLFF
TRBD1	TRBV5-4	.	TRBJ1-2	TGTGCCAGCAGCTTGGCTCGCGGGACAGGGGTACGCGGCTACACCTTC	CASSLARGTGVRGYTF
TRBD1	TRBV4-1	.	TRBJ2-7	TGCGCCAGCAGCCAAGATCCTGGGACAGGAGCCTACGAGCAGTACTTC	CASSQDPGTGAYEQYF
.	TRBV28	.	TRBJ1-5	TGTGCCAGCAGTTTAGGCGGTAGCAATCAGCCCCAGCATTTT	CASSLGGSNQPQHF
.	TRBV28	.	TRBJ1-1	TGTGCCAGTGAAGCCAACACTGAAGCTTTCTTT	CASEANTEAFF
TRBD1	TRBV5-1	.	TRBJ2-5	TGCGCCAGCAGCCTCTGGACAGGGAGGGAGACCCAGTACTTC	CASSLWTGRETQYF